This TCR beta chain was sequenced in a study of blood T cell repertoires in COVID-19 (dated by TCRdb to about 2020). At the level of the whole study: Samples from collaborators originated in the United States, Italy and Spain and spanned both the acute and convalescent phases of COVID-19. Sample metadata almost always included a de-identified subject ID, COVID-19 status, age in years and sex. The repertoires were released in a freely available public database meant as a resource for research on the immune response to SARS-CoV-2. Samples came from the ongoing ImmuneRACE study (first 160 participants) plus 1,254 subjects from 6 global collaborators. Where HLA class I and class II types were available, the types were taken from metadata supplied by the sample provider, not from assay-based typing. Deeply sampled blood TCRbeta repertoires from subjects exposed to, actively infected with, or recovered from COVID-19 were included in the dataset. The prospective study material was composed of cDNA or gDNA derived from T cells, B-cell-depleted T cells, or PBMCs. Overall study results and their limits: The quantity of clinical and demographic metadata differed by source and by participant and was supplied without curation.

TCRbeta CDR3 regions were amplified from genomic DNA using the immunoSEQ Assay, a bias-controlled multiplex PCR. Turning to the authors' computational methods: Nucleated cell counts per sample were estimated from amplification of reference gene primers within the assay. To quantify the absolute abundance of each unique TCRbeta CDR3 rearrangement, sequence reads were collapsed and filtered. For each sample, productive Simpson clonality was calculated as the square root of Simpson's diversity index over productive rearrangements. The clones in this table, taken by TCRdb from immuneACCESS, are in-frame only. Not every clone is retained; where verified, under half of the shortfall comes from an unresolved V gene, and the cause of the rest is unknown. The V and J calls and clone size come from that table; D and trimming were worked out from the DNA. The sample yields approximately 230,000 clones; around 89% were counted once. The ten top clones hold roughly 6.8% of the sample.

Remarks on this clone: Which antigen it targets is not known. The record has no base qualities; no much larger clone is one base away.

As encoded in the germline V gene, CDR1 is KGHDR while CDR2 is SFDVKD. Trimming accounts for 8 bases at V and 9 bases at J, while the number of junction bases matched to no gene is 14. From cysteine to phenylalanine, the CDR3 is 15 amino acids long. Of all the DNA, just the CDR3 is kept, 45 bases in frame from base 1. At one collaborating source in Seattle, patients were enrolled during active infection and were followed longitudinally through the course of disease. Whole blood was collected in K2EDTA tubes by collaborating institutions according to the institutions' own protocols. For TCRbeta analysis, collaborator samples were shipped as frozen whole blood, as isolated PBMCs, or as DNA extracted from either sample type.

Here the chain combines TRBV24-1 and TRBJ2-1, and 8 junction bases match TRBD2. The sequenced sample consisted of peripheral blood. The sequence was obtained from a woman under 40 with COVID-19, enrolled during active disease. This receptor has the CDR3 CATNTGGPRSGEQFF. The nucleotide sequence reads as follows: TGTGCCACCAATACGGGGGGGCCACGCAGCGGTGAGCAGTTCTTC.